The T cell receptor (beta chain) described here comes from a study of blood T cell repertoires in COVID-19. Background on the study: COVID-19 samples, acute and convalescent, were from the United States, Italy and Spain. Nucleic acid was either cDNA or gDNA, and it came from T cells, B-cell-depleted T cells, or PBMCs.

V gave up 4 bases and J gave up 6 bases; unmatched junction bases: 7. CDR3 length equals 15 residues. Germline V gives CDR1 SGHRS, CDR2 YFSETQ. Repertoires were generated with immunoSEQ multiplex PCR, while TCRdb's copy carries only in-frame clones and drops some. The sample carries around 270,000 clones, over 80% recorded once. Sequencing was performed on peripheral blood. V is TRBV5-1 and J is TRBJ2-3, with 11 bases matching TRBD1. The sequence was obtained from a woman in her 40s who had recovered from COVID-19. CDR3 in amino acids: CASSGGQGAGDTQYF. The CDR3 nucleotides are TGCGCCAGCAGCGGAGGACAGGGGGCGGGTGATACGCAGTATTTT.